The sequence of this T cell receptor (beta chain) was determined in a study of cytomegalovirus exposure and HLA in healthy donors. In the case of this clone: Its antigen remains unidentified.

The PCR contained 60 Vbeta and 13 Jbeta primers. Profiling relied on immunoSEQ multiplex PCR, and the TCRdb table lists in-frame clones only, not all of them. The data contain roughly 150,000 clones, roughly 80% of them seen just once; the ten biggest clones take up approximately 0.87%. General study points: V segments that were indistinguishable, TRBV6-2 and TRBV6-3 among them, were omitted from analysis. The authors assumed roughly uniform sequencing depth across donors for presence/absence analyses.

This CDR3 comprises 16 residues. CDR1 is GTSNPN and CDR2 is SVGIG in the germline V gene (reference sequence). The V and J ends lost 3 bases and 5 bases respectively, with 19 bases between them. The origin of this receptor is a girl aged 2-10 years in good health and CMV-seropositive. Sequencing input: PBMCs. This sequence joins TRBV30 and TRBJ2-2; D may be TRBD1 (5 bases). The CDR3 region has the DNA TGTGCCTGGAGAGGTGGGGCAGGGCCCTGGACCGGGGAGCTGTTTTTT. It is translated as CAWRGGAGPWTGELFF.